Presented here are 16 T cell receptor beta chains from one specimen sequenced in a study of control samples from healthy donors and cancer patients. The data were produced by immunoSEQ multiplex PCR, yet TCRdb's version contains in-frame clones alone and is incomplete. The table lists more than 150,000 clones, around 90% of them singletons, with less than 0.75% in the top ten. Sequencing was carried out using blood. All receptors come from a woman aged 30 to 39 in good health.

The V call is TRBV5-1, the J call TRBJ2-5; a possible D gene is TRBD1 (6 bases). This CDR3 spans 16 amino acids. Germline lookup yields CDR1 SGHRS and CDR2 YFSETQ. Deletions cut 4 bases from V and 2 bases from J, with 18 bases between. The CDR3 bases are TGCGCCAGCAGCAGGGGGATTTCTCTGGAACAAGAGACCCAGTACTTC. It encodes CASSRGISLEQETQYF.

The rearrangement uses TRBV9 and TRBJ2-3; D perhaps matches TRBD2 (5 bases). Trimming removed 0 bases from V and 2 bases from J, with 13 bases in between. CDR3 length equals 16 residues. Germline V gene sequence: CDR1 SGDLS, CDR2 YYNGEE. The CDR3 reads CASSVEGRAFTDTQYF. The CDR3, as DNA: TGTGCCAGCAGCGTAGAAGGGCGGGCCTTCACAGATACGCAGTATTTT. Based on the CDR3 plus reference TRBV9 and TRBJ2-3, the full variable domain is DSGVTQTPKHLITATGQRVTLRCSPRSGDLSVYWYQQSLDQGLQFLIQYYNGEERAKGNILERFSAQQFPDLHSELNLSSLELGDSALYFCASSVEGRAFTDTQYFGPGTRLTVL.

The chain couples TRBV7-2 to TRBJ1-4; D unresolved. Germline CDR1 is SGHTA and CDR2 is FQGNSA. This CDR3 comprises 14 residues. V was cut by 0 bases and J by 10 bases, with 12 bases left in between. The CDR3 spells CASSLAQTVTKLFF. The DNA for the CDR3 is TGTGCCAGCAGCTTAGCGCAGACTGTGACAAAACTGTTTTTT.

The chain has TRBV29-1 and TRBJ2-3; 10 bases fit TRBD1. Germline values: CDR1 SQVTM, CDR2 ANQGSEA. The ends lost 2 bases at V and 5 bases at J; junction bases unmatched: 4. The CDR3 is 14 residues long. The CDR3 sequence: CSVEWDRGRDTQYF. The CDR3 DNA is TGCAGCGTTGAATGGGACAGGGGTAGAGATACGCAGTATTTT.

The chain recombines TRBV30 with TRBJ1-1; possibly TRBD1 for D (5 bases). This CDR3 has 13 residues. CDR1 GTSNPN and CDR2 SVGIG come from the germline V gene (reference sequence). The germline V and J ends were trimmed by 5 bases and 1 base, with 11 bases remaining between them. The CDR3 DNA follows: TGTGCCTGGGAAGCAGGGAGGAACACTGAAGCTTTCTTT. This translates into CAWEAGRNTEAFF.

The chain employs TRBV11-2 and TRBJ2-2, with no clear D. CDR3 length: 13 amino acids. Trimming shortened V by 0 bases and J by 5 bases, and 4 bases separated the two germline ends. Per germline, CDR1 SGHAT and CDR2 FQNNGV. Here the CDR3 reads CASSLEGTGELFF. CDR3 in DNA: TGTGCCAGCAGCTTAGAAGGTACCGGGGAGCTGTTTTTT.

This clone was seen only once. A junction end diverges from the germline sequence, so it may reflect a read error. This chain joins TRBV7-2 and TRBJ2-1; possible D gene TRBD2, 5 bases. Germline V gives CDR1 SGHTA, CDR2 FQGNSA. The CDR3 loop spans 15 amino acids. CDR3 DNA: TGTGCCAGCAGCCTAGCTGGAGTCTCCTACAATGAGCAGTTCTTC. Translated: CASSLAGVSYNEQFF.

The DNA for the CDR3 is TGCGCCAGCAGCCCCCAGAGGGAGCCGTCAGAGACCCAGTACTTC. It yields the protein CASSPQREPSETQYF. The chain couples TRBV4-3 to TRBJ2-5, with D perhaps matching TRBD2 (5 bases). V lost 4 bases and J lost 4, with 16 bases in between. CDR1 and CDR2 from the germline V gene are LGHNA and YSLEER. This CDR3 has 15 residues.

V gene TRBV12-3 or TRBV12-4 combines with J gene TRBJ1-5; 7 positions match TRBD1. The ends lost 7 bases at V and 11 bases at J; junction bases unmatched: 8. The CDR3 spans 12 residues. In DNA, the CDR3 is TGTGCCAGCAACAGGGGCCAAGGGGCCCAGCATTTT. Amino acid sequence: CASNRGQGAQHF.

With respect to this clone: Other DNA sequences in the sample encode the same CDR3. V gene TRBV19 combines with J gene TRBJ1-5; 11 bases are a match to TRBD1. The V gene's germline CDR1 is LNHDA and CDR2 SQIVND (reference sequence). The CDR3 contains 14 residues. The ends lost 6 bases at V and 7 bases at J; junction bases unmatched: 5. This CDR3 is CASRGQGAGQPQHF. As DNA, the CDR3 is TGTGCCAGTAGAGGACAGGGGGCTGGGCAGCCCCAGCATTTT.

The CDR3 is CASSYETEAFF. DNA for the CDR3: TGTGCCAGCAGTTACGAGACGGAAGCTTTCTTT. The gene calls are TRBV6-5 and TRBJ1-1; D unresolved. The CDR3 is 11 residues long. Per germline, CDR1 MNHEY and CDR2 SVGAGI. Trimming stripped 2 bases from V and 8 bases from J, with 6 bases between.

The chain joins TRBV5-5 to TRBJ1-5, with D uncertain. Trimming shortened V by 2 bases and J by 2 bases, and 8 bases separated the two germline ends. The V gene's germline CDR1 is SGHKS and CDR2 YYEKEE (reference sequence). The CDR3 is 14 amino acids. DNA of the CDR3: TGTGCCAGCAGCTTAGCGTTTGGCAATCAGCCCCAGCATTTT. Protein product: CASSLAFGNQPQHF.

The genes are TRBV7-9 and TRBJ1-2, with a tentative D call TRBD1 (6 bases). V gave up 5 bases and J gave up 7 bases, with 11 bases separating them. Germline CDR1 and CDR2: SEHNR and FQNEAQ (reference sequence). The CDR3 spans 12 residues. In DNA form, the CDR3 reads TGTGCCAGCAGCCACAGGGATGGTGGCTACACCTTC. It yields the protein CASSHRDGGYTF.

V is TRBV14 and J is TRBJ1-1, with D hard to call. V lost 3 bases, J lost 4 bases, and 12 bases lay in between. CDR3 length: 14 residues. Germline V gene sequence: CDR1 SGHDN, CDR2 FVKESK. The CDR3 is CASSQETYPTEAFF. The CDR3 nucleotides are TGTGCCAGCAGCCAGGAGACGTATCCCACTGAAGCTTTCTTT. The full variable domain, in which reference TRBV14 and TRBJ1-1 provide the parts outside the CDR3, is EAGVTQFPSHSVIEKGQTVTLRCDPISGHDNLYWYRRVMGKEIKFLLHFVKESKQDESGMPNNRFLAERTGGTYSTLKVQPAELEDSGVYFCASSQETYPTEAFFGQGTRLTVV.

The V call is TRBV3-1 (or the pseudogene TRBV3-2), the J call TRBJ1-2; D is undetermined. Germline V gene data show CDR1 as LGHDT and CDR2 as YNNKEL (reference sequence). The CDR3 consists of 15 residues. V was clipped by 6 bases and J by 5 bases, with 19 bases between them. CDR3 residues: CASSILRSGAYGYTF. CDR3 in DNA: TGTGCCAGCAGTATTCTAAGGTCGGGAGCGTATGGCTACACCTTC.

The chain uses TRBV12-3 or TRBV12-4 and TRBJ2-2, with D possibly TRBD2 on 5 matching bases. The CDR3 sequence is 12 residues long. V lost 6 bases to trimming and J lost 6 bases, with 8 bases between them. CDR3 coding DNA: TGTGCCAGCAGCACACTAGCCGGGGAGCTGTTTTTT. This encodes CASSTLAGELFF.